A single T cell receptor (beta chain) is shown here with its context. Sequenced by immunoSEQ multiplex PCR; TCRdb stores in-frame clones only, minus some. The sample consists of roughly 71,000 clones, about nine tenths of them appearing once. The germline gives CDR1 SGHNT, CDR2 YENEEA. V lost 5 bases to trimming and J lost 3 bases, with 7 bases between them. CDR3 length equals 12 residues. The data were obtained in a study of blood T cell repertoires in COVID-19. Source material: peripheral blood. This receptor was identified in a man aged 25 to 40 with acute or convalescent COVID-19. The chain has TRBV11-3 and TRBJ1-1, with D hard to call. CDR3 protein: CASSLRDTEAFF. CDR3 nucleotide sequence: TGTGCCAGCAGCCTACGGGACACTGAAGCTTTCTTT.